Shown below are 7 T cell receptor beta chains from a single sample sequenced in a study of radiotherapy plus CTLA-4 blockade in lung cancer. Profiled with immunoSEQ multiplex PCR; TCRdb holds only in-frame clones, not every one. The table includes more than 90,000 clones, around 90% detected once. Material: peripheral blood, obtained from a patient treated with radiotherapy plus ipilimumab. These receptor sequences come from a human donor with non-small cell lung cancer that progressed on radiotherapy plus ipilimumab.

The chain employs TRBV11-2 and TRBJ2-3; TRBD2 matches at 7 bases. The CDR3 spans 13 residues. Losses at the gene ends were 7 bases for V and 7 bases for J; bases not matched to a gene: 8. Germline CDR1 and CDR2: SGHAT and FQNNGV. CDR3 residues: CASTLSGGNTQYF. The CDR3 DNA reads TGTGCCAGCACCCTCTCGGGGGGAAATACGCAGTATTTT.

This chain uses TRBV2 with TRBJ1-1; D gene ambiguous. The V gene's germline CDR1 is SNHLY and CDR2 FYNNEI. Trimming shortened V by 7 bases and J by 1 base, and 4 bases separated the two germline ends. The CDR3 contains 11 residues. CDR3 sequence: CASIGNTEAFF. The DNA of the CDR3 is TGTGCCAGCATAGGGAACACTGAAGCTTTCTTT.

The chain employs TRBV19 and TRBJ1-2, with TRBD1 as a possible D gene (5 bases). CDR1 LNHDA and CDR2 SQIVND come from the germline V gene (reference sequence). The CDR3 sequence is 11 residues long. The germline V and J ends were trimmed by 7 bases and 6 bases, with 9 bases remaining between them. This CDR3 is CASTQGNGYTF. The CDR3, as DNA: TGTGCCAGTACTCAGGGAAATGGCTACACCTTC.

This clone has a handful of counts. In DNA form, the CDR3 reads TGTGCCAGCAGCCACCACAGGGGGCTTGGAAACACCATATATTTT. This translates into CASSHHRGLGNTIYF. The genes are TRBV7-9 and TRBJ1-3; 9 bases map to TRBD1. Looked up from germline, CDR1 is SEHNR and CDR2 is FQNEAQ (reference sequence). The V segment lost 5 bases and the J segment 3 bases; nucleotides outside the gene matches: 5. CDR3 length: 15 amino acids.

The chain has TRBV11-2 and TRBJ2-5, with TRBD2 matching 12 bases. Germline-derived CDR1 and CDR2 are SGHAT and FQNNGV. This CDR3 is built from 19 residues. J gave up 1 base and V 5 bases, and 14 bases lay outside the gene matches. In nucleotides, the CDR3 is TGTGCCAGCAGCCGCAGACTAGCGGGAGAGCACAGCCTCCAAGAGACCCAGTACTTC. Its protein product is CASSRRLAGEHSLQETQYF.

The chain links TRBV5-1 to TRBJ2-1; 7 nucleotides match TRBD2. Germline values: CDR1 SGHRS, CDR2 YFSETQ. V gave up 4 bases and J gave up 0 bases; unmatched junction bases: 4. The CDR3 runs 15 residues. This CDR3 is CASSGGGSSYNEQFF. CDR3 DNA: TGCGCCAGCAGCGGGGGAGGGAGCTCCTACAATGAGCAGTTCTTC.

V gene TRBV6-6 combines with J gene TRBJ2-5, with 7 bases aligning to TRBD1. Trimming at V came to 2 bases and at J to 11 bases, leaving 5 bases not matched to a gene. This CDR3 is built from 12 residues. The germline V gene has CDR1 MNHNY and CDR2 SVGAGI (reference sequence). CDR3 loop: CASSYQQGMQYF. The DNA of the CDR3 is TGTGCCAGCAGTTACCAACAGGGGATGCAGTACTTC.